This section outlines one T cell receptor beta chain sequence together with its context. Antigen: not known. Germline V lookup: CDR1 MNHNY, CDR2 SVGAGI (reference sequence). CDR3 size: 14 residues. V lost 6 bases and J 11 bases, leaving 21 bases between the germline ends. This specimen belongs to a study of shared clonotypes between healthy human individuals. Profiling relied on immunoSEQ multiplex PCR, and the TCRdb table lists in-frame clones only, not all of them. The repertoire holds about 1.5 million clones, roughly 96% seen once, with more than 0.9% in the top ten. Findings and caveats of the study: Having only a few donors restricted how much genetic and exposure-history diversity was captured. Naive subsets typically showed greater estimated richness than memory subsets.

Material: naive CD4+ T cells sorted from blood. Subset given: CD45RA+ positively selected. The chain couples TRBV6-6 to TRBJ2-3; D might be TRBD1 (6 bases). This sequence originates from a man younger than 40 in good health. As DNA, the CDR3 is TGTGCCAGCAGAACAACAGGGACCCTCGAGATGCAGTATTTT. The encoded protein is CASRTTGTLEMQYF.